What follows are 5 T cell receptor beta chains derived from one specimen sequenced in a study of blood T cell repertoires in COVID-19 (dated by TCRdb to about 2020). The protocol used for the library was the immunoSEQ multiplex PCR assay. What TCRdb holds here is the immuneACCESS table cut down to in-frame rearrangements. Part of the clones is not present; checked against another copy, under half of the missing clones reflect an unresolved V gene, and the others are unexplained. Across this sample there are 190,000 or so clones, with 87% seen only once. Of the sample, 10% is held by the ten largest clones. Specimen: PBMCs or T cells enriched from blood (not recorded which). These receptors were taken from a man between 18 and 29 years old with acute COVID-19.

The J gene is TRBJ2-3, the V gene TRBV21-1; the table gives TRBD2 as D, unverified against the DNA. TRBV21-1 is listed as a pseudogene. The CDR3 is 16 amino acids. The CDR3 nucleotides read TGTGCCAGCAGCAAATGGAGGGATGGGGTAACAGATACGCAGTATTTT. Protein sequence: CASSKWRDGVTDTQYF.

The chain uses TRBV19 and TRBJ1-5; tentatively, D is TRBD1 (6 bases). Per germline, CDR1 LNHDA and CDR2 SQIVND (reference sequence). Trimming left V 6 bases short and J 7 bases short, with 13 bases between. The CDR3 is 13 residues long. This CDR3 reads CASSQGIRQPQHF. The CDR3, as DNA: TGTGCCAGTAGCCAGGGGATCCGGCAGCCCCAGCATTTT.

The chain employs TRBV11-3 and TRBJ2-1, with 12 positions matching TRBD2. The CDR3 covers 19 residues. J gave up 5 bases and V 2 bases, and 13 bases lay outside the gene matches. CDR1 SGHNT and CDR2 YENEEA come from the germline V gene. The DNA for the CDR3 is TGTGCCAGCAGCTTAAGGGATCCTAGCGGGAGGGCCCTCGACAATGAGCAGTTCTTC. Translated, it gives CASSLRDPSGRALDNEQFF.

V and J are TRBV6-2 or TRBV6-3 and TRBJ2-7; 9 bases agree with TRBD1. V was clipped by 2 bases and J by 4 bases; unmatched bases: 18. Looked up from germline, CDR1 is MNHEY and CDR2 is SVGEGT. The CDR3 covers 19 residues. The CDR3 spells CASSYPEGGSGTGIYEQYF. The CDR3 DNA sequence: TGTGCCAGCAGTTACCCCGAGGGGGGGTCCGGGACAGGGATTTACGAGCAGTACTTC.

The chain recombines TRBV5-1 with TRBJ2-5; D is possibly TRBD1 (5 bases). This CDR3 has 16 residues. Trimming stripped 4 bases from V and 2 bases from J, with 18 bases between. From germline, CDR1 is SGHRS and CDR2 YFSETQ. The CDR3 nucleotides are TGCGCCAGCAGCCCGGCGGACACAGTTACTCAAGAGACCCAGTACTTC. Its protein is CASSPADTVTQETQYF.